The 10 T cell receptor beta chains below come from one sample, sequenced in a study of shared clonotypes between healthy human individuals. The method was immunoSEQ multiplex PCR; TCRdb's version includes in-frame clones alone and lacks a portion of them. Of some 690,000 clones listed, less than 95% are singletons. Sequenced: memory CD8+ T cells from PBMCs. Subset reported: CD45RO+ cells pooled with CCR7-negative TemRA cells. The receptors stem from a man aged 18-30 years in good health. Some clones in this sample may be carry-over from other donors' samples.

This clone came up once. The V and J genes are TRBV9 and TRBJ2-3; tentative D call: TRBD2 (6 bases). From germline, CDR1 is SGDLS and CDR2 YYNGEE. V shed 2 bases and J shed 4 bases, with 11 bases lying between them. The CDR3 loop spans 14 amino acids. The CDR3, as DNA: TGTGCCAGCAGCGTCCGGCGGGGTGCAGATACGCAGTATTTT. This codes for CASSVRRGADTQYF.

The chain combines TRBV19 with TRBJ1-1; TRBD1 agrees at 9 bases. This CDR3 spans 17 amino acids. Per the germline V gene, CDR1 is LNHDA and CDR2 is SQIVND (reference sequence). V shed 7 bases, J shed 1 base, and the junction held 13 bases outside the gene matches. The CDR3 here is CASTPMGQGPWNTEAFF. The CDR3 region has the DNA TGTGCCAGTACCCCAATGGGACAGGGTCCCTGGAACACTGAAGCTTTCTTT.

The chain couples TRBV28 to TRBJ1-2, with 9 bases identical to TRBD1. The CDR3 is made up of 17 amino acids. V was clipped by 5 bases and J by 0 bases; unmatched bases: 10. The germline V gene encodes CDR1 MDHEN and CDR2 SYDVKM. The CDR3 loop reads CASSGPTGGLANYGYTF. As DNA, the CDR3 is TGTGCCAGCAGTGGACCCACAGGGGGCCTAGCTAACTATGGCTACACCTTC.

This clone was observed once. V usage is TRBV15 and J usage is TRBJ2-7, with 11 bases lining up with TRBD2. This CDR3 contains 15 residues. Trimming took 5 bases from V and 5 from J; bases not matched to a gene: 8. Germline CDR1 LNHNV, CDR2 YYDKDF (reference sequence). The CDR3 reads CATSPLTSGSDEQYF. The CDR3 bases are TGTGCCACCAGCCCCCTAACTAGCGGGAGCGACGAGCAGTACTTC.

CDR3: CAWSELIRQFF. DNA of the CDR3: TGTGCCTGGAGTGAGTTGATCAGGCAGTTCTTC. The chain has TRBV30 and TRBJ2-1, with no clear D. V lost 1 base and J 12 bases, leaving 10 bases between the germline ends. The CDR3 is 11 amino acids. Germline loops: CDR1 GTSNPN, CDR2 SVGIG (reference sequence).

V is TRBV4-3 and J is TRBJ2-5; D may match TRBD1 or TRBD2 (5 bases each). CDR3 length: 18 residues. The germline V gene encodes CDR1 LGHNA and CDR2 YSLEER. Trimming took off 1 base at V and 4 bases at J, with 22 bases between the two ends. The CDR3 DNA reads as TGCGCCAGCAGCCAAGGGGGGTCTTTTTCGGAGTACGGAGAGACCCAGTACTTC. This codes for CASSQGGSFSEYGETQYF.

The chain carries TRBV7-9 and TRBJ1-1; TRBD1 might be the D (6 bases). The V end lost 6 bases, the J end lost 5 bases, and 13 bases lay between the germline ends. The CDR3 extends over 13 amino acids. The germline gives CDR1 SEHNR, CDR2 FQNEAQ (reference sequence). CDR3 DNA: TGTGCCAGCAGGTCGGACAGACGGACTGAAGCTTTCTTT. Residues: CASRSDRRTEAFF.

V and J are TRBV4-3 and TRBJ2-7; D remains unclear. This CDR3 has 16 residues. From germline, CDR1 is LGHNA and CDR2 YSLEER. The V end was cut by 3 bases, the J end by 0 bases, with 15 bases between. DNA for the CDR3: TGCGCCAGCAGCCAGGGGTGGGCAACGAGCTCCTACGAGCAGTACTTC. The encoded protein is CASSQGWATSSYEQYF.

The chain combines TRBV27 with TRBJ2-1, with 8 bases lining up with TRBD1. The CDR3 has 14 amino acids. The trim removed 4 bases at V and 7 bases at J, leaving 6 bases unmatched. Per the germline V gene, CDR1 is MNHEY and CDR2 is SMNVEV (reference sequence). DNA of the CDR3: TGTGCCAGCAGTTCGATCAGGGGGCATAATGAGCAGTTCTTC. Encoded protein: CASSSIRGHNEQFF.

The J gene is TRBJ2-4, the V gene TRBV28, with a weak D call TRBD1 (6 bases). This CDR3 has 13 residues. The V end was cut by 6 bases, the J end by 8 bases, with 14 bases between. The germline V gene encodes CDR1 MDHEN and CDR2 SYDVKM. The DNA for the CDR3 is TGTGCCAGCAGCCCTCAGGGGCGAGACATTCAGTACTTC. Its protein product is CASSPQGRDIQYF. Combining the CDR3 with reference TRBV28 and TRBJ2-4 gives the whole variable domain DVKVTQSSRYLVKRTGEKVFLECVQDMDHENMFWYRQDPGLGLRLIYFSYDVKMKEKGDIPEGYSVSREKKERFSLILESASTNQTSMYLCASSPQGRDIQYFGAGTRLSVL.